Listed here are 15 T cell receptor beta chains from one sample, sequenced in a study of metastatic and nonmetastatic thyroid tumors. Patients underwent thyroid surgery, and none had received any treatment before it. TCRdb re-clonotyped the PCR reads via MiXCR. Of more than 9,500 clones listed, approximately 11% are singletons. The sample taken for sequencing was tumor tissue. These receptor sequences come from a female donor with papillary thyroid cancer or a benign thyroid nodule (not recorded which). Some clones in this sample may be carry-over from other donors' samples.

This clone was counted ten times or more. The chain links TRBV20-1 to TRBJ1-6, with 8 bases lining up with TRBD1. The CDR3 spans 14 residues. V shed 5 bases and J 9 bases; nucleotides not matched to a gene: 9. Looked up from germline, CDR1 is DFQATT and CDR2 is SNEGSKA (reference sequence). The CDR3 protein is CSAVTGTGFSPLHF. The CDR3 nucleotides read TGCAGTGCTGTGACCGGGACAGGTTTTTCACCCCTCCACTTT.

This clone rates as medium-sized (0.01 to 0.1%). CDR3 in DNA: TGTGCCAGCAGTCCCTCGGGGGGCGGGGGGCTGACGCAGTATTTT. Translated, it gives CASSPSGGGGLTQYF. V and J are TRBV28 and TRBJ2-3; 8 bases are shared with TRBD2. Trimming removed 5 bases from V and 9 bases from J; junction bases left unmatched: 13. The CDR3 length is 15 residues. Per germline, CDR1 MDHEN and CDR2 SYDVKM.

This clone was seen repeatedly, ten times or more. The chain combines TRBV6-1 with TRBJ2-7; D is unresolved. The germline V gene has CDR1 MNHNS and CDR2 SASEGT. Trimming shortened V by 2 bases and J by 2 bases, and 13 bases separated the two germline ends. This CDR3 spans 15 amino acids. CDR3 sequence reads: CASSELRARTYEQYV. The CDR3 nucleotides are TGTGCCAGCAGTGAATTAAGGGCCCGGACCTACGAGCAGTACGTC.

V is TRBV6-1 and J is TRBJ2-1; perhaps TRBD1 as D (7 bases). The CDR3 totals 13 residues. CDR1 is MNHNS, CDR2 SASEGT, per germline. Trimming removed 5 bases at V and 7 bases at J, with 12 bases between. CDR3 sequence reads: CASSQGGENEQFF. CDR3 DNA sequence: TGTGCCAGCAGTCAGGGGGGCGAAAATGAGCAGTTCTTC.

This chain joins TRBV24-1 and TRBJ2-7, with 7 bases identical to TRBD1. The V gene end was trimmed by 6 bases and the J gene end by 5 bases; junction bases not matched to a gene: 3. Germline CDR1 KGHDR, CDR2 SFDVKD. The CDR3 consists of 12 residues. CDR3 coding DNA: TGTGCCACCAGTACAGGGGCGAACGAGCAGTACTTC. Its protein is CATSTGANEQYF.

This clone was observed many times. The chain uses TRBV12-5 and TRBJ2-3, with 7 nucleotides matching TRBD1. The CDR3 loop spans 18 amino acids. Germline assignment: CDR1 LGHNT and CDR2 FRNRAP. Germline trimming cut 4 bases from V and 0 bases from J; bases unmatched to any gene: 13. The CDR3 protein is CASGSNPDRAGSTDTQYF. The CDR3 DNA reads TGTGCTAGTGGTTCGAACCCCGACAGGGCCGGGAGCACAGATACGCAGTATTTT.

On this clone itself: The junction departs from the called germline gene at one end, perhaps through a read error. This sequence joins TRBV6-1 and TRBJ1-5; 7 bases are a match to TRBD1. Germline values: CDR1 MNHNS, CDR2 SASEGT. There are 14 residues in the CDR3. As DNA, the CDR3 is TGTGCCGGCAGTGTCGTAGGGGGCGGACAGCCCCAGCAGTTT. Protein: CAGSVVGGGQPQQF.

The V and J genes are TRBV7-2 and TRBJ2-5; 9 bases agree with TRBD2. This CDR3 comprises 14 residues. V shed 5 bases and J 8 bases; nucleotides not matched to a gene: 9. CDR1 and CDR2 (germline): SGHTA, FQGNSA. The CDR3 protein is CASSEAGGVDTQYF. The CDR3 nucleotides are TGTGCCAGCAGCGAAGCGGGAGGTGTGGATACCCAGTACTTC.

This clone came up many times. The chain links TRBV5-1 to TRBJ1-3; D is uncertain. The CDR3 runs 15 residues. The V end lost 1 base, the J end lost 0 bases, and 8 bases lay between the germline ends. Looked up from germline, CDR1 is SGHRS and CDR2 is YFSETQ. CDR3 bases: TGCGCCAGCAGCTTGTCCTCCAGCTCTGGAAACACCATATATTTT. Residues: CASSLSSSSGNTIYF.

This clone was counted many times. The chain has TRBV11-2 and TRBJ2-1; possible D gene TRBD2, 5 bases. Trimming took off 7 bases at V and 4 bases at J, with 11 bases between the two ends. The CDR3 runs to 13 residues. CDR1 and CDR2 from the germline V gene are SGHAT and FQNNGV. The CDR3 region has the DNA TGTGCCAGCACTTTGCCGGGGTACAATGAGCAGTTCTTC. It translates to CASTLPGYNEQFF.

This clone was seen a few times. This rearrangement joins TRBV19 to TRBJ1-5; a weak D match, TRBD1 (5 bases). Germline CDR1 is LNHDA and CDR2 is SQIVND (reference sequence). V dropped 10 bases and J dropped 2 bases, with 18 bases sitting between them. The length of the CDR3 is 15 residues. CDR3 nucleotide sequence: TGTGCCACTAGCGCGGGGACGTTCGGCAATCAGCCCCAGCATTTT. Translated: CATSAGTFGNQPQHF.

With respect to this clone: One end of the junction fails to match germline, which may point to a read error. The chain carries TRBV7-9 and TRBJ1-1; D call uncertain. CDR1 and CDR2 (germline): SEHNR, FQNEAQ (reference sequence). CDR3 length: 13 amino acids. CDR3 in amino acids: CASSLPANTQAFF. CDR3 DNA: TGTGCCAGCAGCTTACCGGCGAACACTCAAGCTTTCTTT.

This clone was picked up many times. The CDR3 DNA reads TGTGCCAGCAGATACGATAGGACTAGCGGGCTTAACAATGAGCAGTTCTTC. Translated, it gives CASRYDRTSGLNNEQFF. V and J are TRBV2 and TRBJ2-1, with 11 bases fitting TRBD2. Germline loops: CDR1 SNHLY, CDR2 FYNNEI. This CDR3 contains 17 residues. V trimming: 6 bases; J trimming: 5 bases; junction bases outside the gene matches: 12.

This clone has at least ten counts. CDR3 DNA: TGTGCCAGCAGAAGCAGCGGGGCGCTGGGGGATACGCAGTATTTT. It is translated as CASRSSGALGDTQYF. The chain employs TRBV3-1 and TRBJ2-3, with 7 bases lining up with TRBD2. CDR3 length: 15 amino acids. From germline, CDR1 is LGHDT and CDR2 YNNKEL (reference sequence). The trim removed 6 bases at V and 6 bases at J, leaving 12 bases unmatched.

This clone was recorded many times. The chain uses TRBV5-6 and TRBJ1-2; D possibly corresponds to TRBD1 (6 bases). V was pared by 2 bases and J by 5 bases, with 13 bases between. There are 14 residues in the CDR3. Germline loops: CDR1 SGHDT, CDR2 YYEEEE. The CDR3 here is CASSFLGQGYGYTF. The CDR3 DNA follows: TGTGCCAGCAGCTTTTTGGGACAAGGATATGGCTACACCTTC.